This T cell receptor (beta chain) emerged from a study of blood T cell repertoires in COVID-19. Study-level background: The analysed material was cDNA or gDNA that came from T cells, B-cell-depleted T cells, or PBMCs.

Germline V gives CDR1 SGDLS, CDR2 YYNGEE. The germline V and J ends were trimmed by 0 bases and 3 bases, with 15 bases remaining between them. This CDR3 is 16 amino acids long. Sequenced by immunoSEQ multiplex PCR; TCRdb stores in-frame clones only, minus some. The sample lists 250,000 to 300,000 clones; 75% to 90% were seen once. The chain carries TRBV9 and TRBJ1-1; D may be TRBD1 (6 bases). This clonotype originated in a man younger than 45 with active or convalescent COVID-19. The sample taken for sequencing was peripheral blood. CDR3 amino acids: CASSVAWGGADTEAFF. CDR3 nucleotide sequence: TGTGCCAGCAGCGTAGCATGGGGGGGCGCTGACACTGAAGCTTTCTTT.